These T cell receptor beta chains were read from a single sample in a study of shared clonotypes between healthy human individuals. Clones were sequenced by immunoSEQ multiplex PCR, and TCRdb holds only the in-frame ones, with some missing. This table has 740,000 or so clones, around 73% appearing once. The sequenced sample consisted of memory CD4+ T cells sorted from blood. The receptors shown here come from a woman in her thirties in good health. Both conserved end residues are part of each CDR3. The order of the fields is J gene, clone size, V gene, CDR3 length, D gene, CDR3 DNA, CDR3 protein. A D gene is named only where the DNA matches it firmly. Only some rows state a clone size, as once, few, many or a class for expanded clones.

j_call: TRBJ2-7
clone_size: -
v_call: TRBV5-4
cdr3_length: 13
d_call: TRBD1
cdr3_nt: TGTGCCAGCAGCTCGGGACAGTATTACGAGCAGTACTTC
cdr3_aa: CASSSGQYYEQYF

j_call: TRBJ2-3
clone_size: -
v_call: TRBV5-8
cdr3_length: 16
d_call: -
cdr3_nt: TGTGCCAGCAGCGTCGTTGTGGGGTCGAGCACAGATACGCAGTATTTT
cdr3_aa: CASSVVVGSSTDTQYF

j_call: TRBJ2-1
clone_size: -
v_call: TRBV11-3
cdr3_length: 13
d_call: -
cdr3_nt: TGTGCCAGCAGCTCCCTGACTAGCAATGAGCAGTTCTTC
cdr3_aa: CASSSLTSNEQFF

j_call: TRBJ2-7
clone_size: -
v_call: TRBV15
cdr3_length: 14
d_call: TRBD1
cdr3_nt: TGTGCCACCAGCCGAGACAGGGGTCGTTACGAGCAGTACTTC
cdr3_aa: CATSRDRGRYEQYF

j_call: TRBJ1-2
clone_size: many
v_call: TRBV27
cdr3_length: 15
d_call: TRBD1
cdr3_nt: TGTGCCAGCAGTCCCTTGACAGGGAATGACTATGGCTACACCTTC
cdr3_aa: CASSPLTGNDYGYTF

j_call: TRBJ1-5
clone_size: few
v_call: TRBV7-9
cdr3_length: 12
d_call: -
cdr3_nt: TGTGCCAGCAGCCGAGGAAATCAGCCCCAGCATTTT
cdr3_aa: CASSRGNQPQHF

j_call: TRBJ2-3
clone_size: many
v_call: TRBV7-2
cdr3_length: 16
d_call: TRBD2
cdr3_nt: TGTGCCAGCAGCTTAGTCGCGGGAGGCCAGGGAGATACGCAGTATTTT
cdr3_aa: CASSLVAGGQGDTQYF

j_call: TRBJ1-2
clone_size: -
v_call: TRBV27
cdr3_length: 18
d_call: TRBD1
cdr3_nt: TGTGCCAGCAGTTTTTTGGGACAGGGGAAAAACTCTAACTATGGCTACACCTTC
cdr3_aa: CASSFLGQGKNSNYGYTF

j_call: TRBJ2-1
clone_size: -
v_call: TRBV14
cdr3_length: 15
d_call: TRBD2
cdr3_nt: TGTGCCAGCAGCCACAGCGGGAGGACCTACAATGAGCAGTTCTTC
cdr3_aa: CASSHSGRTYNEQFF

j_call: TRBJ1-5
clone_size: many
v_call: TRBV27
cdr3_length: 15
d_call: -
cdr3_nt: TGTGCCAGCAGTCCTCCCGGGGTGCCAGTAGAGCCCCAGCATTTT
cdr3_aa: CASSPPGVPVEPQHF

j_call: TRBJ1-2
clone_size: -
v_call: TRBV6-6
cdr3_length: 14
d_call: -
cdr3_nt: TGTGCCAGCAGTCCCGACAGGCTGTACGATGGCTACACCTTC
cdr3_aa: CASSPDRLYDGYTF

j_call: TRBJ2-7
clone_size: -
v_call: TRBV6-5
cdr3_length: 14
d_call: -
cdr3_nt: TGTGCCAGCAGTTACTCCCGGGATCCTGGGGAGCAGTACTTC
cdr3_aa: CASSYSRDPGEQYF

j_call: TRBJ1-5
clone_size: -
v_call: TRBV5-1
cdr3_length: 16
d_call: -
cdr3_nt: TGCGCCAGCAGCTTGGGAACAGATTTCTACAATCAGCCCCAGCATTTT
cdr3_aa: CASSLGTDFYNQPQHF

j_call: TRBJ2-7
clone_size: -
v_call: TRBV2
cdr3_length: 15
d_call: TRBD1
cdr3_nt: TGTGCCAGCAGTCTCGCCGGGACAGGGTACTACGAGCAGTACTTC
cdr3_aa: CASSLAGTGYYEQYF

j_call: TRBJ2-2
clone_size: -
v_call: TRBV27
cdr3_length: 15
d_call: -
cdr3_nt: TGTGCCAGCAGTAGCAGGGGTGCGGACACCGGGGAGCTGTTTTTT
cdr3_aa: CASSSRGADTGELFF

j_call: TRBJ1-5
clone_size: -
v_call: TRBV23-1
cdr3_length: 15
d_call: -
cdr3_nt: TGCGCCAGCAGTCAATCGGGGGCAGCCCATCAGCCCCAGCATTTT
cdr3_aa: CASSQSGAAHQPQHF

j_call: TRBJ2-1
clone_size: -
v_call: TRBV28
cdr3_length: 14
d_call: -
cdr3_nt: TGTGCCAGCATTTCGGAGTACTCCTACAATGAGCAGTTCTTC
cdr3_aa: CASISEYSYNEQFF

j_call: TRBJ1-5
clone_size: -
v_call: TRBV15
cdr3_length: 16
d_call: -
cdr3_nt: TGTGCCACCAGCAGAGATAATCTCGGGTACAGCCAGCCCCAGCATTTT
cdr3_aa: CATSRDNLGYSQPQHF

j_call: TRBJ2-7
clone_size: -
v_call: TRBV25-1
cdr3_length: 11
d_call: -
cdr3_nt: TGTGCCAGCAGTACAAGCTACGAGCAGTACTTC
cdr3_aa: CASSTSYEQYF

j_call: TRBJ1-4
clone_size: -
v_call: TRBV27
cdr3_length: 14
d_call: -
cdr3_nt: TGTGCCAGCAGGTCCAGGGGTGCGGGAGAAAAACTGTTTTTT
cdr3_aa: CASRSRGAGEKLFF

j_call: TRBJ2-1
clone_size: -
v_call: TRBV5-6
cdr3_length: 13
d_call: -
cdr3_nt: TGTGCCAGCGGCCTAGGGACCACCAATGAGCAGTTCTTC
cdr3_aa: CASGLGTTNEQFF

j_call: TRBJ1-5
clone_size: -
v_call: TRBV29-1
cdr3_length: 14
d_call: TRBD1
cdr3_nt: TGCAGCGTTGAAGATGGACAGGGGATAGGGCCCCAGCATTTT
cdr3_aa: CSVEDGQGIGPQHF

j_call: TRBJ1-1
clone_size: -
v_call: TRBV14
cdr3_length: 13
d_call: -
cdr3_nt: TGTGCCAGCAGCACCCAGGGTATGGGGGAGGCTTTCTTT
cdr3_aa: CASSTQGMGEAFF

j_call: TRBJ1-4
clone_size: few
v_call: TRBV6-1
cdr3_length: 17
d_call: -
cdr3_nt: TGTGCCAGCAGTGATGGCTATGGCGGTTTCGCCCCCCAAAAACTGTTTTTT
cdr3_aa: CASSDGYGGFAPQKLFF

j_call: TRBJ2-3
clone_size: -
v_call: TRBV29-1
cdr3_length: 13
d_call: -
cdr3_nt: TGCAGCGTTGAATCAGGCCTGGGAGATACGCAGTATTTT
cdr3_aa: CSVESGLGDTQYF

j_call: TRBJ2-2
clone_size: -
v_call: TRBV28
cdr3_length: 14
d_call: -
cdr3_nt: TGTGCCAGCACAGGGTTTGAGGTGCCCGGGGAGCTGTTTTTT
cdr3_aa: CASTGFEVPGELFF

j_call: TRBJ1-2
clone_size: -
v_call: TRBV28
cdr3_length: 15
d_call: TRBD1
cdr3_nt: TGTGCCAGCCACGTCCCCGGGACAGGGGCCTATGGCTACACCTTC
cdr3_aa: CASHVPGTGAYGYTF

j_call: TRBJ1-2
clone_size: -
v_call: TRBV18
cdr3_length: 13
d_call: -
cdr3_nt: TGTGCCAGCTCACCAGGGGCGGACTATGGCTACACCTTC
cdr3_aa: CASSPGADYGYTF

j_call: TRBJ2-1
clone_size: -
v_call: TRBV30
cdr3_length: 12
d_call: -
cdr3_nt: TGTGCCTGGAGTGTGGGGCACCAGGAGCAGTTCTTC
cdr3_aa: CAWSVGHQEQFF

j_call: TRBJ2-1
clone_size: few
v_call: TRBV28
cdr3_length: 15
d_call: TRBD2
cdr3_nt: TGTGCCAGCAGTTTTCAACTAGCGGGAGACAATGAGCAGTTCTTC
cdr3_aa: CASSFQLAGDNEQFF

j_call: TRBJ2-7
clone_size: once
v_call: TRBV5-1
cdr3_length: 13
d_call: -
cdr3_nt: TGCGCCAGCAGCCGGGGGACAGCTACCGAGCAGTACTTC
cdr3_aa: CASSRGTATEQYF

j_call: TRBJ2-2
clone_size: -
v_call: TRBV4-1
cdr3_length: 19
d_call: -
cdr3_nt: TGCGCCAGCAGCCAAGGTTGGAGAGATGATAGCGCGAACACCGGGGAGCTGTTTTTT
cdr3_aa: CASSQGWRDDSANTGELFF

j_call: TRBJ2-2
clone_size: -
v_call: TRBV5-1
cdr3_length: 16
d_call: -
cdr3_nt: TGCGCCAGCAGCTTCGAGGGACAAGCGAACACCGGGGAGCTGTTTTTT
cdr3_aa: CASSFEGQANTGELFF

j_call: TRBJ1-1
clone_size: -
v_call: TRBV28
cdr3_length: 14
d_call: TRBD1
cdr3_nt: TGTGCCAGCAGTTTCCGCAGGGGGCCTGGTGAAGCTTTCTTT
cdr3_aa: CASSFRRGPGEAFF

j_call: TRBJ2-3
clone_size: -
v_call: TRBV7-2
cdr3_length: 13
d_call: -
cdr3_nt: TGTGCCAGCAGCAAATACAGGGAGGATACGCAGTATTTT
cdr3_aa: CASSKYREDTQYF

j_call: TRBJ1-2
clone_size: -
v_call: TRBV10-3
cdr3_length: 14
d_call: -
cdr3_nt: TGTGCCACGCGGGTTGAATTAGGAGGGGCTGGCTACACCTTC
cdr3_aa: CATRVELGGAGYTF

j_call: TRBJ2-7
clone_size: few
v_call: TRBV28
cdr3_length: 13
d_call: TRBD1
cdr3_nt: TGTGCCAGCAGCCAGGGGGCCTCCTACGAGCAGTACTTC
cdr3_aa: CASSQGASYEQYF

j_call: TRBJ1-2
clone_size: once
v_call: TRBV14
cdr3_length: 14
d_call: -
cdr3_nt: TGTGCCAGCAGCCGGACGTTAGCTAACTATGGCTACACCTTC
cdr3_aa: CASSRTLANYGYTF

j_call: TRBJ2-1
clone_size: -
v_call: TRBV7-9
cdr3_length: 15
d_call: -
cdr3_nt: TGTGCCAGCAGCTTAGTGTCGAGGGCCCACAATGAGCAGTTCTTC
cdr3_aa: CASSLVSRAHNEQFF

j_call: TRBJ2-7
clone_size: -
v_call: TRBV6-5
cdr3_length: 12
d_call: -
cdr3_nt: TGTGCCAGCAGTTACTCTCGTCACGAGCAGTACTTC
cdr3_aa: CASSYSRHEQYF

j_call: TRBJ1-5
clone_size: -
v_call: TRBV4-1
cdr3_length: 17
d_call: -
cdr3_nt: TGCGCCAGCAGCCAAGATTATTGGCAGGGGATCGAGCAGCCCCAGCATTTT
cdr3_aa: CASSQDYWQGIEQPQHF

j_call: TRBJ2-5
clone_size: many
v_call: TRBV2
cdr3_length: 14
d_call: TRBD1
cdr3_nt: TGTGCCAGCCATGGGACAGGGGGCAGGGAGACCCAGTACTTC
cdr3_aa: CASHGTGGRETQYF

j_call: TRBJ2-6
clone_size: -
v_call: TRBV29-1
cdr3_length: 17
d_call: -
cdr3_nt: TGCAGCGTCGGAACCGGGACGTCCAACTCTGGGGCCAACGTCCTGACTTTC
cdr3_aa: CSVGTGTSNSGANVLTF

j_call: TRBJ2-2
clone_size: -
v_call: TRBV13
cdr3_length: 13
d_call: -
cdr3_nt: TGTGCCAGCAGCTTAGCAGCTACCGGGGAGCTGTTTTTT
cdr3_aa: CASSLAATGELFF

j_call: TRBJ1-2
clone_size: few
v_call: TRBV28
cdr3_length: 12
d_call: -
cdr3_nt: TGTGCCAGCGGCCGTCCGGGACGAGGCTACACCTTC
cdr3_aa: CASGRPGRGYTF

j_call: TRBJ1-5
clone_size: -
v_call: TRBV2
cdr3_length: 13
d_call: -
cdr3_nt: TGTGCCAGCAGTGAACAGGGAGGACAGCCCCAGCATTTT
cdr3_aa: CASSEQGGQPQHF

j_call: TRBJ2-2
clone_size: few
v_call: TRBV5-1
cdr3_length: 14
d_call: -
cdr3_nt: TGCGCCAGCAGCTTGTTCGCGAACACCGGGGAGCTGTTTTTT
cdr3_aa: CASSLFANTGELFF

j_call: TRBJ2-1
clone_size: -
v_call: TRBV27
cdr3_length: 15
d_call: -
cdr3_nt: TGTGCCAGCAGTGATATAGCAAGCTCCTACAATGAGCAGTTCTTC
cdr3_aa: CASSDIASSYNEQFF

j_call: TRBJ1-3
clone_size: -
v_call: TRBV4-1
cdr3_length: 16
d_call: -
cdr3_nt: TGCGCCAGCAGCCAAGTCGTGGTTTCCTCTGGAAACACCATATATTTT
cdr3_aa: CASSQVVVSSGNTIYF

j_call: TRBJ1-2
clone_size: -
v_call: TRBV29-1
cdr3_length: 15
d_call: -
cdr3_nt: TGCAGCGTTGTTGAGCAGGGGACCGCTAACTATGGCTACACCTTC
cdr3_aa: CSVVEQGTANYGYTF

j_call: TRBJ1-1
clone_size: many
v_call: TRBV29-1
cdr3_length: 18
d_call: -
cdr3_nt: TGCAGCGTCACCGAGACCTTCGGGGGGCGCGGGGGGAACACTGAAGCTTTCTTT
cdr3_aa: CSVTETFGGRGGNTEAFF

j_call: TRBJ2-5
clone_size: -
v_call: TRBV19
cdr3_length: 15
d_call: -
cdr3_nt: TGTGCCAGTAGTATATGGTTTGACGGTAAAGAGACCCAGTACTTC
cdr3_aa: CASSIWFDGKETQYF

j_call: TRBJ2-7
clone_size: -
v_call: TRBV5-6
cdr3_length: 14
d_call: TRBD1
cdr3_nt: TGTGCCAGCAGCTCCGGACAGGGGCTCTACGAGCAGTACTTC
cdr3_aa: CASSSGQGLYEQYF

j_call: TRBJ2-5
clone_size: -
v_call: TRBV6-5
cdr3_length: 13
d_call: -
cdr3_nt: TGTGCCAGCAGTCGGCTAGCCCAAGAGACCCAGTACTTC
cdr3_aa: CASSRLAQETQYF

j_call: TRBJ1-2
clone_size: -
v_call: TRBV15
cdr3_length: 16
d_call: -
cdr3_nt: TGTGCCACCAGCAGAGATTTGGCCAGCTCCCTCTATGGCTACACCTTC
cdr3_aa: CATSRDLASSLYGYTF